This T cell receptor (beta chain) originates from a study of CD4 T cells in relation to SARS-CoV-2 and coronaviruses. Study-wide results and limits: Compared with monoreactive clones, crossreactive clones showed significantly weaker SARS-CoV-2 expansion.

On this clone: Its antigen is currently unknown.

This CDR3 comprises 15 residues. Germline CDR1 is SNHLY and CDR2 is FYNNEI. Trimming pared 8 bases from V and 2 bases from J, leaving 13 bases between. Clones were read by immunoSEQ multiplex PCR, and TCRdb kept only the in-frame ones, dropping some. This table holds more than 30,000 clones, 70% to 90% found once. Sample: memory CD4+ T cells from PBMCs. The chain recombines TRBV2 with TRBJ2-6; D possibly corresponds to TRBD2 (7 bases). The clonotype originates from an adult with COVID-19. The CDR3 sequence is CASGRGAPGANVLTF. The CDR3 coding sequence is TGTGCCAGCGGGAGGGGGGCGCCTGGGGCCAACGTCCTGACTTTC.